This T cell receptor beta chain was captured by sequencing in a study of Graves' ophthalmopathy and Graves' hyperthyroidism (dated by TCRdb to the late 2010s). In terms of the full investigation: Stable hyperthyroidism was defined as no progression to ophthalmopathy within 18 months of follow-up. TCR beta repertoire signatures were used to distinguish Graves' ophthalmopathy from Graves' hyperthyroidism and to predict progression to ophthalmopathy. In total, approximately 130 blood samples were TCR-sequenced: 43 ophthalmopathy, over 70 hyperthyroidism and approximately 17 hyperthyroidism-to-ophthalmopathy patients. To explore V-J signatures that separate ophthalmopathy from hyperthyroidism, a discovery set of about 98 patients was enrolled, consisting of roughly 45 with ophthalmopathy and around 57 with stable hyperthyroidism. The independent validation cohort included about 20 hyperthyroidism patients plus 17 patients who later progressed from hyperthyroidism to ophthalmopathy. In five or six hyperthyroidism patients, T-cell repertoires of thyroid tissue and blood were compared. Once sampling was done, hyperthyroidism patients were given methimazole at a starting dose of 30 mg daily, while ophthalmopathy patients were given high-dose intravenous methylprednisolone. Overall results and qualifications from the work: Most of the expanded thyroid clonotypes with a frequency above 0.001 were also detected in blood, and it was suggested that the thyroid immune response may be reflected by blood repertoires. In validation, the model predicted ophthalmopathy progression with about 71% sensitivity and roughly 72% specificity; approximately 12 predicted patients were CT-confirmed with GO in a median of approximately 6.2 months. Sample size was not predetermined statistically, and investigators were not blinded to group allocation. Ophthalmopathy was separated from stable hyperthyroidism by the 13-signature model with roughly 88% sensitivity and less than 82% specificity in cross-validation and with 80%/75% in the test set.

Measured from the cysteine to the phenylalanine, the CDR3 is 14 residues long. The entry retains the CDR3 DNA only, 42 bases that are in frame from base 1. V loses 5 bases of germline sequence and J loses 14 bases, and the interval between the two ends is 19 bases. Sequences LNHNV (CDR1) and YYDKDF (CDR2) are obtained from the germline V gene (reference sequence). As concerns this clonotype: It lacks a known antigen. No much larger clone is present one base from it, and per-base qualities are unavailable.

TCR beta CDR3 regions were amplified from RNA transcripts for repertoire sequencing. The first round was an RT-PCR using HTBI primers with the Qiagen OneStep RT-PCR kit, and this first round was followed by a second-round multiplex PCR, then size selection and purification. Sequencing of the libraries was carried out on an Illumina HiSeq2000 in paired-end mode with 100 bp reads. Per the source publication's procedure: SOAPnuke was used for read processing, and reads with adapters, uncalled bases, a mean Phred below 15, or no exact constant-primer or identifier match were discarded. COPE v1.2.5 was used to merge the high-quality paired reads. Clonotypes were defined as unique nucleotide sequences and were aligned to IMGT TRB V, D and J references using MiTCR v1.1. The analysis was limited to V-J combinations with a frequency above 0.0001, which together covered around 99% of the repertoires. A TCR clonal expansion and chaos score per V-J combination was defined as the ratio of F50 clonal expansion to chaos observed in the TCRdist matrix. Features were reduced by Welch's t-statistics and random forest to 10 to 15 V-J combinations, which fed a naive Bayes classifier. Thyroid-blood repertoire similarity was quantified with the Morisita-Horn index. The public sequencing data were trimmed at Q25 with fastp and processed into clonotypes with MiXCR by TCRdb, which kept only in-frame beta chains. Every CDR3 protein is listed once, alongside the most common genes and DNA of its rows. TCRdb's processing, not the study's, gives the V and J calls here. This sample lists some 1.1 million distinct CDR3 sequences; about 38% were detected once. Clones ranked in the top ten supply over 8.5% of the sample.

Hyperthyroidism patients were newly diagnosed, were aged 18 to 65 years, and had a disease duration under 2 months. Patients were excluded if they had other autoimmune diseases, uncontrolled infections, pregnancy or lactation. Diagnosis was based on clinical symptoms, serum thyroxine, TRAb, thyroid ultrasound and orbital computed tomography. Total RNA was extracted with Trizol reagent and quality-checked on an Agilent 2100 Bioanalyzer. The clonotype originates from an adult man with Graves' hyperthyroidism. In this chain, TRBV15 is recombined with TRBJ1-6; the D gene is not confidently resolved. What was sequenced was peripheral blood or thyroid tissue (not recorded which). The base sequence is TGTGCCACCAGCCCCGGGCGCAAGAGGTCGGCCCTCCACTTT. This is translated as CATSPGRKRSALHF.